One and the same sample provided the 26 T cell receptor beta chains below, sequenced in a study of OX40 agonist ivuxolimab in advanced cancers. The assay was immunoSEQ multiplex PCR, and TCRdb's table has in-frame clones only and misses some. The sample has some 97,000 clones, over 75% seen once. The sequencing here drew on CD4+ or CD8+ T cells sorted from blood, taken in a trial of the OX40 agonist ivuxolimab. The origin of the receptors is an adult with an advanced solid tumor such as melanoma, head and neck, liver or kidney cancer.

CDR3: CASSSLAGGRNEQFF. The DNA for the CDR3 is TGCGCCAGCAGCTCCTTAGCGGGGGGGCGCAATGAGCAGTTCTTC. The chain couples TRBV5-1 to TRBJ2-1, with TRBD2 matching 11 bases. Germline V lookup: CDR1 SGHRS, CDR2 YFSETQ. The CDR3 contains 15 residues. Trimming removed 3 bases from V and 6 bases from J; junction bases left unmatched: 5.

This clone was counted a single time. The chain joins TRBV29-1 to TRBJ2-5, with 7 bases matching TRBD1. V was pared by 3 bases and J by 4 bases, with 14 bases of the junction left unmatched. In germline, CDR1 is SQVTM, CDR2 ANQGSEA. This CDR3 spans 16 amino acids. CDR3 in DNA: TGCAGCGTTGATCCCACAGGGGCCGCACGACGAGAGACCCAGTACTTC. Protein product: CSVDPTGAARRETQYF.

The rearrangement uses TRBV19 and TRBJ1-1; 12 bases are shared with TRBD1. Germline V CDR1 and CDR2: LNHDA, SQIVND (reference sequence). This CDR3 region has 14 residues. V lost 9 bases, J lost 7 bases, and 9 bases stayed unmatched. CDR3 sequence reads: CASRDRGRSIEAFF. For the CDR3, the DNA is TGTGCCAGCCGGGACAGGGGGCGTTCGATTGAAGCTTTCTTT. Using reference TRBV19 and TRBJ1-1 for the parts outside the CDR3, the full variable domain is DGGITQSPKYLFRKEGQNVTLSCEQNLNHDAMYWYRQDPGQGLRLIYYSQIVNDFQKGDIAEGYSVSREKKESFPLTVTSAQKNPTAFYLCASRDRGRSIEAFFGQGTRLTVV.

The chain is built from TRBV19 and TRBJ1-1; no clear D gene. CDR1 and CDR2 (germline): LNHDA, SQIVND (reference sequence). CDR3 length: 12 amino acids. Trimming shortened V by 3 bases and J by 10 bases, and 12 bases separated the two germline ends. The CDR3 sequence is CASSIGNMGAFF. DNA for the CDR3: TGTGCCAGTAGTATCGGGAACATGGGAGCTTTCTTT.

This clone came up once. Written as DNA, the CDR3 is TGTGCCAGCTCACCCAGCGGGAGGAGCTCCTACGAGCAGTACTTC. This sequence encodes CASSPSGRSSYEQYF. The gene calls are TRBV18 and TRBJ2-7; 9 bases are shared with TRBD2. Germline V gives CDR1 KGHSH, CDR2 LQKENI. The CDR3 loop spans 15 amino acids. V was clipped by 3 bases and J by 0 bases; unmatched bases: 3.

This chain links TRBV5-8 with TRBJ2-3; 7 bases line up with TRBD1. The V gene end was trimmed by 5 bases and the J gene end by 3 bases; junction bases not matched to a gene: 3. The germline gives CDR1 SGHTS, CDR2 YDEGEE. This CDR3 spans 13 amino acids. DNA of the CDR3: TGTGCCAGCAGGCCAGGGGGAACAGATACGCAGTATTTT. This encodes CASRPGGTDTQYF. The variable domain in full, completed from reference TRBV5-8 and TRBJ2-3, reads EAGVTQSPTHLIKTRGQQATLRCSPISGHTSVYWYQQALGLGLQFLLWYDEGEERNRGNFPPRFSGRQFPNYSSELNVNALELEDSALYLCASRPGGTDTQYFGPGTRLTVL.

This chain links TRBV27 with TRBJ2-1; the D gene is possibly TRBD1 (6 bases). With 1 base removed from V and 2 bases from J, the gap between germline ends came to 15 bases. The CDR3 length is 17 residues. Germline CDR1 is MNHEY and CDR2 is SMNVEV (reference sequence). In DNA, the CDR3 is TGTGCCAGCAGTTTATGGTCCGATCGGGACACCTACAATGAGCAGTTCTTC. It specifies CASSLWSDRDTYNEQFF.

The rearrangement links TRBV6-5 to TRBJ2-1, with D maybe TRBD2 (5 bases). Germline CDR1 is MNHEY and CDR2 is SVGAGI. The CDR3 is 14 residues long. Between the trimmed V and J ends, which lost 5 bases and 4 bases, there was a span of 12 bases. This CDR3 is CASSHDRLYNEQFF. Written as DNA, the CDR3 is TGTGCCAGCAGTCACGACCGACTATACAATGAGCAGTTCTTC.

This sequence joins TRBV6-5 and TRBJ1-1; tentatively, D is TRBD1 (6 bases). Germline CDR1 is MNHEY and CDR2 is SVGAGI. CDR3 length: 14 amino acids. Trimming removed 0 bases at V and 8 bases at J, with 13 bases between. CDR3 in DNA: TGTGCCAGCAGTTACTCTCTCCCGGACAGAGAAGCTTTCTTT. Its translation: CASSYSLPDREAFF.

CDR3 protein: CASSGSPDLSGNTIYF. The CDR3 coding sequence is TGCGCCAGCAGTGGTTCACCCGATTTGTCTGGAAACACCATATATTTT. The chain carries TRBV5-1 and TRBJ1-3; D remains ambiguous. The CDR3 loop spans 16 amino acids. Germline V lookup: CDR1 SGHRS, CDR2 YFSETQ. V was trimmed by 5 bases and J by 1 base, leaving 16 bases between them.

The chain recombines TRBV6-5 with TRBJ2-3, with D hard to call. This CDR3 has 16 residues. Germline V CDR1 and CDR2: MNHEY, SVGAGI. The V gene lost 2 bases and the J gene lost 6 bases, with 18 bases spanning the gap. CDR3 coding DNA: TGTGCCAGCAGTTACGGCTCTCTGAGCCCGGCTGATACGCAGTATTTT. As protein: CASSYGSLSPADTQYF.

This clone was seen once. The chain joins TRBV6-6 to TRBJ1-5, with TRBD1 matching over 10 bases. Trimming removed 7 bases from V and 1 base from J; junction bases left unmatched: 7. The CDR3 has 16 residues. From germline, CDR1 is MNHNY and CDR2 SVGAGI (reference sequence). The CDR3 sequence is CASTVSGQGSNQPQHF. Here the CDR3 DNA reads TGTGCCAGCACCGTTTCGGGACAGGGGAGCAATCAGCCCCAGCATTTT.

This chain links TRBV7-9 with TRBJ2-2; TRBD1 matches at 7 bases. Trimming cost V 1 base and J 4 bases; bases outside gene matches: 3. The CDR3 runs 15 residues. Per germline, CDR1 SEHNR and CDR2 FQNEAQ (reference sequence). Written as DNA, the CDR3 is TGTGCCAGCAGCTTAGTGGGACAGCTCACCGGGGAGCTGTTTTTT. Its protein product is CASSLVGQLTGELFF.

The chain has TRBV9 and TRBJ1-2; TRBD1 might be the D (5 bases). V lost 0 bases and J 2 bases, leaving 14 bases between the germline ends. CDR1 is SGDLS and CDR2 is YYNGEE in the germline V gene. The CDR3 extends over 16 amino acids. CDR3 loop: CASSVGGVLSNYGYTF. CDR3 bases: TGTGCCAGCAGCGTAGGGGGGGTGCTATCCAACTATGGCTACACCTTC.

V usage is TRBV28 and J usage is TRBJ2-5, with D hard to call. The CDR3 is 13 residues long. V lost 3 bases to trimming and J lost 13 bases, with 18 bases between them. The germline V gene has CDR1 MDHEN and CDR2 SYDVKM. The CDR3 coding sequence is TGTGCCAGCAGTTTGTTGGGTGCGAGCGTGGTGTACTTC. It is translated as CASSLLGASVVYF.

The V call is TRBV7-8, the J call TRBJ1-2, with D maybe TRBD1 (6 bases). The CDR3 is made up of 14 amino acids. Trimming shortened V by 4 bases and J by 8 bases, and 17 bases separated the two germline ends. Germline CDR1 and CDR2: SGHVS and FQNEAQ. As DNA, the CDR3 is TGTGCCAGCAGCTCAAACTACAGGGAGGGAGGCTACACCTTC. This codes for CASSSNYREGGYTF.

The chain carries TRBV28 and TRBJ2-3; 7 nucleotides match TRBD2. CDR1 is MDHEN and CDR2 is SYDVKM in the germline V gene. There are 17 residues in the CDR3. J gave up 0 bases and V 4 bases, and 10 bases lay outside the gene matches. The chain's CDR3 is CASSSWEGGSSTDTQYF. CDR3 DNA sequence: TGTGCCAGCAGTTCATGGGAGGGCGGTTCTAGCACAGATACGCAGTATTTT.

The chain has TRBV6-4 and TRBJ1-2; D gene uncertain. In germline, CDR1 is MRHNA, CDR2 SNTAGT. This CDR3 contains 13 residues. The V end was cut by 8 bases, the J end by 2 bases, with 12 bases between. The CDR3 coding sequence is TGTGCCAGCTCCAAGGGCATGAACTATGGCTACACCTTC. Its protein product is CASSKGMNYGYTF.

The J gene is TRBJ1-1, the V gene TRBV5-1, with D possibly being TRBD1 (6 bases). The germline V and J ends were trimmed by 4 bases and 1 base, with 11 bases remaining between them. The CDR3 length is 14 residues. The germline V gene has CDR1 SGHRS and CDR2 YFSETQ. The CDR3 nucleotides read TGCGCCAGCAGCCCCAGGGGCCAGAACACTGAAGCTTTCTTT. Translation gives CASSPRGQNTEAFF.

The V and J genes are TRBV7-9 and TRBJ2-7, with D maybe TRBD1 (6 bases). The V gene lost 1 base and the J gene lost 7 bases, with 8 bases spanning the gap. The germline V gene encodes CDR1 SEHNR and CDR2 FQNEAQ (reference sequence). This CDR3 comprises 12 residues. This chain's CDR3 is CASSLVTGEQYF. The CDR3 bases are TGTGCCAGCAGCTTAGTTACAGGGGAGCAGTACTTC. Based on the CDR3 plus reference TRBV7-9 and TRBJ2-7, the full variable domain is DTGVSQNPRHKITKRGQNVTFRCDPISEHNRLYWYRQTLGQGPEFLTYFQNEAQLEKSRLLSDRFSAERPKGSFSTLEIQRTEQGDSAMYLCASSLVTGEQYFGPGTRLTVT.

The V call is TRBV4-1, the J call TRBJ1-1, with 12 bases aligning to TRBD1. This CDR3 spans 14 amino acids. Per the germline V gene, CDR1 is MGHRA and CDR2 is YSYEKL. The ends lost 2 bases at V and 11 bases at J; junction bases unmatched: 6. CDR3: CASSQRDRGQGAFF. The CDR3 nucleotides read TGCGCCAGCAGCCAAAGGGACAGGGGGCAAGGGGCTTTCTTT.

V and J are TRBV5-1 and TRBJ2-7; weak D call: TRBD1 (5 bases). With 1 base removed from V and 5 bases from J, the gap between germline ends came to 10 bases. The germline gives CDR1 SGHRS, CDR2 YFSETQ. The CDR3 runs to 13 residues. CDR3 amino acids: CASSLNGANEQYF. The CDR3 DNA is TGCGCCAGCAGCTTGAATGGGGCCAACGAGCAGTACTTC.

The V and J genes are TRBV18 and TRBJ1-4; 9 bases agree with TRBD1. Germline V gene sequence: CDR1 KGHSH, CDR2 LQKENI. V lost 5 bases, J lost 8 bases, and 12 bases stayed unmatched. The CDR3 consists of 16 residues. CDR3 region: CASSTKIGTGTEKLFF. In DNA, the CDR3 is TGTGCCAGCTCAACAAAGATCGGGACAGGGACCGAAAAACTGTTTTTT.

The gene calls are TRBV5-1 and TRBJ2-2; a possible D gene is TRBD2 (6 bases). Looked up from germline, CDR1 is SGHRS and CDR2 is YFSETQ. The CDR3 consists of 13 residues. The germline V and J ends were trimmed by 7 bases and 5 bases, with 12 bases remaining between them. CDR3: CASGNGGTGELFF. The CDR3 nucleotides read TGCGCCAGCGGCAACGGAGGGACCGGGGAGCTGTTTTTT.

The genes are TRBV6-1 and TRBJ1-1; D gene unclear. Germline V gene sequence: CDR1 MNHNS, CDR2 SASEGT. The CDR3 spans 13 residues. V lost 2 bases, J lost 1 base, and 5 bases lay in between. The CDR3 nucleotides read TGTGCCAGCAGTGAAAAACAGAACACTGAAGCTTTCTTT. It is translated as CASSEKQNTEAFF.

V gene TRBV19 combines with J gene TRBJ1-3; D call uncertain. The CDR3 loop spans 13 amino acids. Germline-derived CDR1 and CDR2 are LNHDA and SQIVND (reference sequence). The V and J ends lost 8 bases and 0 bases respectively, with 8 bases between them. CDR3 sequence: CASSLSSGNTIYF. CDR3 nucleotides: TGTGCCAGTTCTCTGAGCTCTGGAAACACCATATATTTT.